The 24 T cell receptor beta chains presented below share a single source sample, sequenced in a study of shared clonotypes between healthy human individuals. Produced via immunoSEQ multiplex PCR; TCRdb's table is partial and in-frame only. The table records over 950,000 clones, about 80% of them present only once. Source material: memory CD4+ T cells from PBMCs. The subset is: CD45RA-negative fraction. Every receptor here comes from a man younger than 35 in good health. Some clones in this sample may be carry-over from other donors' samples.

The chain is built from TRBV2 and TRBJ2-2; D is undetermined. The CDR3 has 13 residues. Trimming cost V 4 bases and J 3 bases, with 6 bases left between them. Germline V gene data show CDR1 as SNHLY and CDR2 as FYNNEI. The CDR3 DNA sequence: TGTGCCAGCAGTGGGTGGGACACCGGGGAGCTGTTTTTT. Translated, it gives CASSGWDTGELFF.

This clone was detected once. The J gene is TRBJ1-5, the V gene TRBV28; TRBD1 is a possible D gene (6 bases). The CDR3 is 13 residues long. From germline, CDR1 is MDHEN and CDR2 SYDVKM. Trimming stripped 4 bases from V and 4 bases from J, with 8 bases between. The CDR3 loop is CASSYRVNQPQHF. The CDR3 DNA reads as TGTGCCAGCAGTTACAGGGTGAATCAGCCCCAGCATTTT.

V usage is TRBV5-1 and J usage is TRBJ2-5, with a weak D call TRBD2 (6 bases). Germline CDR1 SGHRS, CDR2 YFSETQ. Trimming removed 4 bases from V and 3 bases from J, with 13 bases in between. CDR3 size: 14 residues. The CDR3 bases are TGCGCCAGCAGCCTGGGGACTGTCGAAGAGACCCAGTACTTC. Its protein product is CASSLGTVEETQYF.

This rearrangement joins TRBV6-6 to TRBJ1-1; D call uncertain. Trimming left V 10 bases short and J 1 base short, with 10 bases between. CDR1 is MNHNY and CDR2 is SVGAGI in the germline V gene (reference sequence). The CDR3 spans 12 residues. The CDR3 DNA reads TGTGCCACCCAGGTCCCGAACACTGAAGCTTTCTTT. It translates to CATQVPNTEAFF.

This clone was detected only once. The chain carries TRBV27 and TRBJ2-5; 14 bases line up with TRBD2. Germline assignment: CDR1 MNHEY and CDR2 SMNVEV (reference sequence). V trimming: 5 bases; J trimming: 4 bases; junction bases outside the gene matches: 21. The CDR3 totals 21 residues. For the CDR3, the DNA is TGTGCCAGCAGTCCCTCCTCACGCGGACTGGGACTAGCGGGAGATCGAGAGACCCAGTACTTC. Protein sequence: CASSPSSRGLGLAGDRETQYF.

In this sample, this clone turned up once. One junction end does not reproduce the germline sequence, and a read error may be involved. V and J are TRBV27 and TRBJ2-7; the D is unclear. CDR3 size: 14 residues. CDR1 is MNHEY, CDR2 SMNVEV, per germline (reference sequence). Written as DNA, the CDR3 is TGTGCCAGCAGACGATTAGGCCCCTCCTTCGAGCAGTACTTC. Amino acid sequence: CASRRLGPSFEQYF.

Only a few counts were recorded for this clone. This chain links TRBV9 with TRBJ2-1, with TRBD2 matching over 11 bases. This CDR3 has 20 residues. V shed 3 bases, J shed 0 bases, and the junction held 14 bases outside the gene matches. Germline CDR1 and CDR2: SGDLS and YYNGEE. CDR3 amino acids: CASSARGTSGPRYSYNEQFF. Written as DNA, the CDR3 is TGTGCCAGCAGCGCCCGGGGGACTAGCGGCCCAAGATACTCCTACAATGAGCAGTTCTTC.

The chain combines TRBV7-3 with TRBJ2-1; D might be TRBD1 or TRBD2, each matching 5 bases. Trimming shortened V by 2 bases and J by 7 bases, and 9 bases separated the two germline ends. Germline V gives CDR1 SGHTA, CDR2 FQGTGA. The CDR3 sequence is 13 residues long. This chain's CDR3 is CASSLEGWNEQFF. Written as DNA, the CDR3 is TGTGCCAGCAGCTTAGAGGGGTGGAATGAGCAGTTCTTC.

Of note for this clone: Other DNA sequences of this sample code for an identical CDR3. The CDR3 DNA sequence: TGCAGCGTTGACAGTTCCTCTGGGGCCAACGTCCTGACTTTC. Its protein is CSVDSSSGANVLTF. The chain has TRBV29-1 and TRBJ2-6; D call uncertain. Trimming pared 3 bases from V and 0 bases from J, leaving 6 bases between. The germline V gene has CDR1 SQVTM and CDR2 ANQGSEA. The CDR3 is 14 amino acids. The full variable domain, rest sourced from reference TRBV29-1 and TRBJ2-6, is SAVISQKPSRDICQRGTSLTIQCQVDSQVTMMFWYRQQPGQSLTLIATANQGSEATYESGFVIDKFPISRPNLTFSTLTVSNMSPEDSSIYLCSVDSSSGANVLTFGAGSRLTVL.

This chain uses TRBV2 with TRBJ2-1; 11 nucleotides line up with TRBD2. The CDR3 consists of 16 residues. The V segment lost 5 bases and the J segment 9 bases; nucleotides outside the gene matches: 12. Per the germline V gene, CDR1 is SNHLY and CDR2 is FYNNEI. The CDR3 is CASSSYSGRAGSEQFF. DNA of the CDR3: TGTGCCAGCAGTTCCTATAGCGGGAGGGCCGGGAGTGAGCAGTTCTTC. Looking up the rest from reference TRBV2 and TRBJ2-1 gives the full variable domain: EPEVTQTPSHQVTQMGQEVILRCVPISNHLYFYWYRQILGQKVEFLVSFYNNEISEKSEIFDDQFSVERPDGSNFTLKIRSTKLEDSAMYFCASSSYSGRAGSEQFFGPGTRLTVL.

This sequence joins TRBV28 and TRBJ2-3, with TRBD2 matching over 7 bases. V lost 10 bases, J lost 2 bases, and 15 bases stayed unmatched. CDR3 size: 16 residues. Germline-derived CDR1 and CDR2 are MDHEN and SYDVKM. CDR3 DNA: TGTGCCAACACCCCCGGGTGGGGGGGGGTCACAGATACGCAGTATTTT. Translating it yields CANTPGWGGVTDTQYF.

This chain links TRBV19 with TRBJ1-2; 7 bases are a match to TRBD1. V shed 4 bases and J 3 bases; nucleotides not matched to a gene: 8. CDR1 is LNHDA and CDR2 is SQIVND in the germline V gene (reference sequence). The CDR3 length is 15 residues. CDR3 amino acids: CASSTGDSFDYGYTF. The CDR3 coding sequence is TGTGCCAGTAGTACGGGGGACAGTTTTGACTATGGCTACACCTTC.

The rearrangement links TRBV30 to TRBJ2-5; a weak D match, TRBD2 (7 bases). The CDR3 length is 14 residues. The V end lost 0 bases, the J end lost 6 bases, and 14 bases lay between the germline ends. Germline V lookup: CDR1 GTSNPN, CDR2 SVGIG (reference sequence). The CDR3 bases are TGTGCCTGGAGTGTAGGGGGGGTTCGACAGACCCAGTACTTC. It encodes CAWSVGGVRQTQYF. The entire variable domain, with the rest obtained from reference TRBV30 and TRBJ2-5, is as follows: SQTIHQWPATLVQPVGSPLSLECTVEGTSNPNLYWYRQAAGRGLQLLFYSVGIGQISSEVPQNLSASRPQDRQFILSSKKLLLSDSGFYLCAWSVGGVRQTQYFGPGTRLLVL.

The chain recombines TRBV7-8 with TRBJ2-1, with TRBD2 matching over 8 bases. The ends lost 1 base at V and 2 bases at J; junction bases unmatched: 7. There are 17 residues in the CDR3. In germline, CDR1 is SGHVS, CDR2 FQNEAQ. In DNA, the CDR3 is TGTGCCAGCAGCTTAGGCCTAGCGGGCGCCCCCTACAATGAGCAGTTCTTC. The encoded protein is CASSLGLAGAPYNEQFF.

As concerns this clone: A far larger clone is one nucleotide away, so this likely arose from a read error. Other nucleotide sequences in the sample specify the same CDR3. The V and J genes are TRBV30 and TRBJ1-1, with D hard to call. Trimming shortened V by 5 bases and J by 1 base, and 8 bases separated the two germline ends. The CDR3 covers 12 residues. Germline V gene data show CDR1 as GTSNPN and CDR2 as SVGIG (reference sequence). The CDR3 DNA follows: TGTGCCTGGGGTCCAGGGAACACTGAAGCTTTCTTT. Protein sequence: CAWGPGNTEAFF.

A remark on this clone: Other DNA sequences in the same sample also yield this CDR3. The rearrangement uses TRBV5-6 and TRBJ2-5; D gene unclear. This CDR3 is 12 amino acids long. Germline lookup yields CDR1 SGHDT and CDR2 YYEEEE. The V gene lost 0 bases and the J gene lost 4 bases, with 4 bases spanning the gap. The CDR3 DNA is TGTGCCAGCAGCTTGGTGGGAGAGACCCAGTACTTC. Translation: CASSLVGETQYF.

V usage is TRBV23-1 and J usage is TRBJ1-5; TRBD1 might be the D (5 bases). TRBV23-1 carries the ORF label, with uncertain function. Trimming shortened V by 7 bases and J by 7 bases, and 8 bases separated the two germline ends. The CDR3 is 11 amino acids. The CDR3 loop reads CASTGRQPQHF. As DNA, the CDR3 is TGCGCCAGCACGGGGCGACAGCCCCAGCATTTT.

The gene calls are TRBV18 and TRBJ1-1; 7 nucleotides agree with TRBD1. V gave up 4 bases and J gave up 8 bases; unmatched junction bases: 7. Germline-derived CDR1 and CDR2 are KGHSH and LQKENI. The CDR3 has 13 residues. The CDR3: CASSHSGQSEAFF. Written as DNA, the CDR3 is TGTGCCAGCTCACACTCGGGACAGAGCGAAGCTTTCTTT. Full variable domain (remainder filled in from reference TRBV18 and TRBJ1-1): NAGVMQNPRHLVRRRGQEARLRCSPMKGHSHVYWYRQLPEEGLKFMVYLQKENIIDESGMPKERFSAEFPKEGPSILRIQQVVRGDSAAYFCASSHSGQSEAFFGQGTRLTVV.

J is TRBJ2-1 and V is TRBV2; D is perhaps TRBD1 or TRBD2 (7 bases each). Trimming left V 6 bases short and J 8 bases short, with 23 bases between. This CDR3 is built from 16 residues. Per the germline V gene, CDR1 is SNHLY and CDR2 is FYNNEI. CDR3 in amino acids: CASRERTGGGGYEQFF. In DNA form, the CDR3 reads TGTGCCAGCAGGGAAAGGACCGGGGGAGGGGGCTATGAGCAGTTCTTC.

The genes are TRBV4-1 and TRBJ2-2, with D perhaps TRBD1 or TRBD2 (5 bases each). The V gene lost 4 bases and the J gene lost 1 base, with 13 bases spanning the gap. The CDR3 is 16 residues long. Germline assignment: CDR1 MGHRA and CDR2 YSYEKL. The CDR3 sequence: CASSPWGTQNTGELFF. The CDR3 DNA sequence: TGCGCCAGCAGCCCGTGGGGGACCCAGAACACCGGGGAGCTGTTTTTT.

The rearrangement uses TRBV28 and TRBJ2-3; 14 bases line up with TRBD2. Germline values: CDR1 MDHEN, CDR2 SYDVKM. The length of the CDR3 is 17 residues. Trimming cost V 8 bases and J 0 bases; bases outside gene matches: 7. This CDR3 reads CASPPGLAGVSTDTQYF. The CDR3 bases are TGTGCCAGCCCCCCGGGACTAGCGGGAGTGAGCACAGATACGCAGTATTTT.

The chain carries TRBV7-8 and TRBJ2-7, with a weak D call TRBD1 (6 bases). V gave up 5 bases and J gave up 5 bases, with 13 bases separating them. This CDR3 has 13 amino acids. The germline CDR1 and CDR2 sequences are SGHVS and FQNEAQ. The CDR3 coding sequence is TGTGCCAGCAGCATAGGACAGCCCCACGAGCAGTACTTC. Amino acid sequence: CASSIGQPHEQYF.

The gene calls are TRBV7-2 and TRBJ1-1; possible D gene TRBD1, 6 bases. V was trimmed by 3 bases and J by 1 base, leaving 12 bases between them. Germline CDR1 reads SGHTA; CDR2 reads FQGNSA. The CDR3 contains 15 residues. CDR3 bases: TGTGCCAGCAGCTTCCAGGGGCAATCGAACACTGAAGCTTTCTTT. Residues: CASSFQGQSNTEAFF.

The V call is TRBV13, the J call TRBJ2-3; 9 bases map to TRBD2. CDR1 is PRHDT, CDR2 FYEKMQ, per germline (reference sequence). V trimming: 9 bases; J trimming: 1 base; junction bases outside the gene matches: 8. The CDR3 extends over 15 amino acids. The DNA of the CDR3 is TGTGCCAGTAAGGTGAGGACTAGCGGCACAGATACGCAGTATTTT. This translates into CASKVRTSGTDTQYF.